The rows below give T cell receptor beta chains drawn from one sample of a study of shared clonotypes between healthy human individuals. Using immunoSEQ multiplex PCR, the repertoire was profiled, and TCRdb retains in-frame clones only, with some absent. The table has 2 million to 2.5 million clones, 90% to 95% seen once. Sequencing used naive CD4+ T cells from PBMCs. These receptors all stem from a man aged 18 to 29 in good health. Some clones in this sample may be carry-over from other donors' samples. Both conserved end residues are part of each CDR3. D genes are given only for firm matches. Some rows mark clone size as missing; the rest say once, few, many or name a class of expanded clone.

J gene	clone size	V gene	D gene	CDR3 DNA	CDR3 protein
TRBJ2-7	NA	TRBV30	NA	TGTGCCTGGAGTTTAGGCGTAGCGGCCTACGAGCAGTACTTC	CAWSLGVAAYEQYF
TRBJ2-2	NA	TRBV4-1	TRBD1	TGCGCCAGCAGCCAAGACCCTCCCAAAGCAGGGGGCACCGGGGAGCTGTTTTTT	CASSQDPPKAGGTGELFF
TRBJ1-5	once	TRBV7-2	NA	TGTGCCAGCCAAATCGGGGGGGGCTGGGGTCAGCCCCAGCATTTT	CASQIGGGWGQPQHF
TRBJ2-3	NA	TRBV27	NA	TGTGCCAGCAGTTTCAGGGGGGCGCAGACAGATACGCAGTATTTT	CASSFRGAQTDTQYF
TRBJ2-2	NA	TRBV5-1	TRBD2	TGCGCCAGCGGACTAGCGGCCTCGAACACCGGGGAGCTGTTTTTT	CASGLAASNTGELFF
TRBJ2-7	NA	TRBV29-1	NA	TGCAGCGTCCGCCCCCGGGACACATCCTACGAGCAGTACTTC	CSVRPRDTSYEQYF
TRBJ1-1	once	TRBV27	NA	TGTGCCAGCAGGTTCGGCGTCCAGGGAGAAGCTTTCTTT	CASRFGVQGEAFF
TRBJ1-2	NA	TRBV18	TRBD1	TGTGCCAGCTCAGTACAGGGGTCCCTCAACTATGGCTACACCTTC	CASSVQGSLNYGYTF
TRBJ1-1	few	TRBV2	NA	TGTGCCAGCAGTGAATGGCGGCCAGGGCGAGCTTTCTTT	CASSEWRPGRAFF
TRBJ2-1	once	TRBV9	NA	TGTGCCAGCAGCGTAGAAGGCCTTATTGGTTTCAATGAGCAGTTCTTC	CASSVEGLIGFNEQFF
TRBJ1-1	once	TRBV21-1	NA	TGTGCCAGCAGCAAAGCCCCCGGGGGGTGGCCCATGAACACTGAAGCTTTCTTT	CASSKAPGGWPMNTEAFF
TRBJ2-1	NA	TRBV27	NA	TGTGCCAGCAGCCTTCTAGGGGGGCCCTACAATGAGCAGTTCTTC	CASSLLGGPYNEQFF
TRBJ2-2	NA	TRBV14	NA	TGTGCCAGCAGCCAAGTTCCGAACACCGGGGAGCTGTTTTTT	CASSQVPNTGELFF